The 3 T cell receptor beta chains listed next were all sequenced from one sample in a study of CD8+ T cells in alopecia areata. Described treatment: oral pan-JAK inhibitor, 5-10 mg twice daily. Investigators isolated RNA and reverse transcribed it into cDNA to act as the sequencing template. The method was immunoSEQ multiplex PCR; TCRdb's version includes in-frame clones alone and lacks a portion of them. The sample includes 210,000 or so clones, around 65% seen only once; the top ten take roughly 1.2%. Sample: CD4+ T cells sorted from blood, taken around week 46, from a patient treated with tofacitinib. These receptor sequences come from a human donor with alopecia areata.

This rearrangement joins TRBV27 to TRBJ2-6; 7 bases match TRBD2. Losses at the gene ends were 3 bases for V and 4 bases for J; bases not matched to a gene: 9. Per the germline V gene, CDR1 is MNHEY and CDR2 is SMNVEV (reference sequence). CDR3 length: 17 residues. CDR3 residues: CASSFRSGGVGANVLTF. The CDR3 nucleotides read TGTGCCAGCAGTTTTAGGTCGGGGGGTGTAGGGGCCAACGTCCTGACTTTC.

This clone was seen ten or more times. The V call is TRBV11-2, the J call TRBJ2-1, with D perhaps TRBD2 (5 bases). Trimming shortened V by 1 base and J by 4 bases, and 11 bases separated the two germline ends. This CDR3 has 15 residues. The V gene's germline CDR1 is SGHAT and CDR2 FQNNGV. The CDR3 sequence is CASSLGRTVYNEQFF. CDR3 DNA: TGTGCCAGCAGCTTAGGTCGGACTGTTTACAATGAGCAGTTCTTC.

This clone came up a few times. The V and J genes are TRBV29-1 and TRBJ2-2; a possible D gene is TRBD1 (6 bases). CDR3 length: 15 residues. V gave up 7 bases and J gave up 5 bases, with 20 bases separating them. From germline, CDR1 is SQVTM and CDR2 ANQGSEA. CDR3 sequence reads: CSAFVGGRGTGELFF. The DNA of the CDR3 is TGCAGCGCCTTTGTAGGGGGAAGGGGAACCGGGGAGCTGTTTTTT.